This T cell receptor (beta chain) is drawn from a study of blood T cell repertoires in COVID-19. Study information: Samples came from the United States, Italy and Spain, spanning acute and convalescent COVID-19.

Per the authors' pipeline: Amplifying reference gene primers gave estimates of nucleated cell counts. Data came from immunoSEQ multiplex PCR; TCRdb stores just in-frame clones and leaves some out. The V and J calls and clone size are taken from that table; D and trimming were inferred from the DNA. The sample carries roughly 100,000 clones, around 85% recorded once. V was pared by 5 bases and J by 8 bases, with 18 bases between. CDR1 and CDR2 from the germline V gene are LNHDA and SQIVND (reference sequence). The CDR3 has 15 residues. This receptor was identified in a woman of 80 years or more with active or convalescent COVID-19. The sequenced material came from peripheral blood. J is TRBJ1-4 and V is TRBV19; D uncertain. This chain's CDR3 is CASSSDIGGGEKLFF. The DNA for the CDR3 is TGTGCCAGTAGTTCTGACATCGGAGGCGGCGAAAAACTGTTTTTT.